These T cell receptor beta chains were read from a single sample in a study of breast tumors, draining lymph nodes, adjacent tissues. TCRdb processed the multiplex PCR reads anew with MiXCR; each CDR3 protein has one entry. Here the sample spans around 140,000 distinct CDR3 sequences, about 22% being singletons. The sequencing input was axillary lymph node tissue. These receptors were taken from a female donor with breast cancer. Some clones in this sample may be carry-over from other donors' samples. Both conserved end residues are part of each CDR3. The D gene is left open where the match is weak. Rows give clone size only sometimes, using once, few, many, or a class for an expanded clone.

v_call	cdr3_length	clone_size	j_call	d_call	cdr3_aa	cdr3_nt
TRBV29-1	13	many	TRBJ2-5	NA	CSVLLANQETQYF	TGCAGCGTCCTCCTAGCGAACCAAGAGACCCAGTACTTC
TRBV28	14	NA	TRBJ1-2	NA	CASSLKGGPYGYTF	TGTGCCAGCAGTTTAAAGGGGGGCCCCTATGGCTACACCTTC
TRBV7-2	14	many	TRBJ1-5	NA	CASSLAGQPRPQHF	TGTGCCAGCAGCTTGGCAGGACAGCCGCGACCCCAGCATTTT
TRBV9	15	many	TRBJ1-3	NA	CASSVTVDSGNTIYF	TGTGCCAGCAGCGTCACGGTCGACTCTGGAAACACCATATATTTT
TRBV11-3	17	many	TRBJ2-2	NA	CASSRFKTGINTGELFF	TGTGCCAGCAGCCGATTCAAGACAGGCATAAACACCGGGGAGCTGTTTTTT
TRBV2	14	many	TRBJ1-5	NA	CASSAEQEHQPQHF	TGTGCCAGCAGCGCGGAACAGGAACATCAGCCCCAGCATTTT
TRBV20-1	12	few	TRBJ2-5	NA	CSASRLKGTQYF	TGCAGTGCTAGTCGCTTGAAAGGGACCCAGTACTTC
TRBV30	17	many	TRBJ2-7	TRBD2	CAWSVARTSGRAYEQYF	TGTGCCTGGAGTGTAGCCCGGACTAGCGGGAGGGCCTACGAGCAGTACTTC
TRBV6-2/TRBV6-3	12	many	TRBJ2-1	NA	CASRSGPGEQFF	TGTGCCAGCAGATCAGGGCCCGGTGAGCAGTTCTTC
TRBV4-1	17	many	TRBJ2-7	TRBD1	CASSQDYGGQGRLEQYF	TGCGCCAGCAGCCAAGATTACGGGGGACAGGGGAGGCTGGAGCAGTACTTC